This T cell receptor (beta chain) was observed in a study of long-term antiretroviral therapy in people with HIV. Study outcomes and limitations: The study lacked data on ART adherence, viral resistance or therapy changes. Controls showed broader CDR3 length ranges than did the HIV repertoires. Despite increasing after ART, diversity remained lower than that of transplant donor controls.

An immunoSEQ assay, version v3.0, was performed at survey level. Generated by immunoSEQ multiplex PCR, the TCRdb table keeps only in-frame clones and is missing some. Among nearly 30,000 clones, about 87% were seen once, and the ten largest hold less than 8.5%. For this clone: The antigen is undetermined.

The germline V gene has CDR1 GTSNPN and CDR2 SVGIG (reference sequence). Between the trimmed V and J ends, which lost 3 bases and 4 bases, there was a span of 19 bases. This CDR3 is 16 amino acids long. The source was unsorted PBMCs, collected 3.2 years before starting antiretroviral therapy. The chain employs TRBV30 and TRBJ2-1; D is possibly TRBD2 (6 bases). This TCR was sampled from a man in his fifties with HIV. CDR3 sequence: CAWRPHGGTFYNEQFF. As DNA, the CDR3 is TGTGCCTGGAGACCCCATGGCGGGACTTTTTACAATGAGCAGTTCTTC.